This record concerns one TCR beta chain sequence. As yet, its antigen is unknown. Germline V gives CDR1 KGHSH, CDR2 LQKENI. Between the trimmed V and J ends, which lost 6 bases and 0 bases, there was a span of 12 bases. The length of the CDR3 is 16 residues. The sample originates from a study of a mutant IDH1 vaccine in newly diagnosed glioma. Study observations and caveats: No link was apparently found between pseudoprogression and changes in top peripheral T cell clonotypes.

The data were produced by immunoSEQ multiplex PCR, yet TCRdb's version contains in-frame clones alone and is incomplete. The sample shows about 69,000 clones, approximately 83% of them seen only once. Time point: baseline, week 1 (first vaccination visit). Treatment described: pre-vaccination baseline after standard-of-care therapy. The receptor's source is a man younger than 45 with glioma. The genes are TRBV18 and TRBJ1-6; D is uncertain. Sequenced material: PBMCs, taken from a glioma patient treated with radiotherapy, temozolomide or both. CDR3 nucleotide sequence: TGTGCCAGCTCCCGGGATGCGAGCTCCTATAATTCACCCCTCCACTTT. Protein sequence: CASSRDASSYNSPLHF.